This T cell receptor (beta chain) came from a study of blood T cell repertoires in COVID-19. Study-level information: From T cells, B-cell-depleted T cells, or PBMCs came the material, which was cDNA or gDNA.

Authors' processing steps: Amplifying reference gene primers gave estimates of nucleated cell counts. The data were produced by immunoSEQ multiplex PCR, yet TCRdb's version contains in-frame clones alone and is incomplete. V and J calls and clone size are as listed in that table; D and trimming were resolved from the DNA. Seen here are about 140,000 clones, 60% to 80% observed once, and the top ten hold roughly 9%. This clonotype was sampled from a woman aged 45-65 years with active or convalescent COVID-19. Sequences were obtained from peripheral blood.

CDR3: CASSQGRGYNEQFF. In nucleotides, the CDR3 is TGTGCCAGCAGCCAAGGTCGCGGCTACAATGAGCAGTTCTTC. The chain combines TRBV14 with TRBJ2-1; D call uncertain. The germline CDR1 and CDR2 sequences are SGHDN and FVKESK. Deletions cut 1 base from V and 3 bases from J, with 7 bases between. The CDR3 spans 14 residues.